This TCR beta chain was retrieved from a study of T cell repertoires in cytomegalovirus infection. Study details: Shared public TCR beta signatures pointed to both CMV infection and a matching HLA type.

From the reads, TCRdb called clonotypes with MiXCR, one entry per CDR3 protein. The table lists about 320,000 distinct CDR3 sequences, 8% to 9.5% of them singletons. With V trimmed by 5 bases and J by 4 bases, 13 bases remained unmatched. This CDR3 has 16 residues. In germline, CDR1 is MDHEN, CDR2 SYDVKM. The TCR sequence derives from a human donor in good health (CMV status not recorded). Some clones in this sample may be carry-over from other donors' samples. Material: PBMCs. The V gene is TRBV28, the J gene TRBJ2-5; TRBD2 matches at 7 bases. The DNA for the CDR3 is TGTGCCAGCAGTCGGACGAAAGCGGGAAGGGGAGAGACCCAGTACTTC. It is translated as CASSRTKAGRGETQYF.